A few counts support the clone carrying this T cell receptor (beta chain). Its antigen remains unidentified. With 3 bases clipped from V and 5 bases from J, the junction kept 9 bases outside the gene matches. Germline loops: CDR1 SGHDT, CDR2 YYEEEE. The CDR3 covers 15 residues. These data are taken from a study of radiation and T cells in renal cell carcinoma. Study context: Nephrectomy followed 15 Gy stereotactic body radiation by 4 weeks.

General observations from the study: Top tumor clonotypes rose in blood 2 weeks post-radiation, then contracted.

Sequencing was performed with immunoSEQ multiplex PCR; in TCRdb, only in-frame clones are kept and a portion is missing. Of about 59,000 clones detected, 65% to 85% appear once; the ten largest clones hold roughly 7.2%. The time point: baseline pretreatment blood. Treatment given: 15 Gy SBRT to primary tumor, nephrectomy 4 weeks later. Serial blood draws occurred at baseline and 2 and 4 weeks post-SBRT. This chain uses TRBV5-6 with TRBJ2-7; 9 nucleotides agree with TRBD1. The receptor's source is a man aged 60 to 75 with renal cell carcinoma. The sample in question was blood, obtained from a patient whose treatment included radiotherapy and nephrectomy. CDR3 region: CASSSGQGSRDEQYF. Written as DNA, the CDR3 is TGTGCCAGCAGCTCCGGACAGGGGAGTCGCGACGAGCAGTACTTC.